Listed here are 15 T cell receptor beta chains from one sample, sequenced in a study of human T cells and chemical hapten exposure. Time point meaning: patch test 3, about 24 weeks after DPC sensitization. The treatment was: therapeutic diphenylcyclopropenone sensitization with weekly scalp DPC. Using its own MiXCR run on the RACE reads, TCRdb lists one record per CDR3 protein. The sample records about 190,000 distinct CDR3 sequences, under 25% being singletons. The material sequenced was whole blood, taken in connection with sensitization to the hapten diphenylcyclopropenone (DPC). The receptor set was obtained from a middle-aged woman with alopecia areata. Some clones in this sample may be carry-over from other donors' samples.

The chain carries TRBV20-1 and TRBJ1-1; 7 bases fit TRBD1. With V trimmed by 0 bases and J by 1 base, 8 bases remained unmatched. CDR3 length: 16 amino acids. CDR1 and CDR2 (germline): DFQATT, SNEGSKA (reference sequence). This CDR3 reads CSARDPQTGWNTEAFF. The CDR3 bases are TGCAGTGCTAGAGATCCGCAGACAGGGTGGAACACTGAAGCTTTCTTT.

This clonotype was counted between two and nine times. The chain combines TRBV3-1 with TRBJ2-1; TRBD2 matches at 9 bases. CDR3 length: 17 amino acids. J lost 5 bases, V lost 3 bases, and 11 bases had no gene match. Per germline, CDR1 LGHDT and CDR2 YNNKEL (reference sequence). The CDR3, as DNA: TGTGCCAGCAGCCACGTAGGGCGGGAGGGCCGCGACAATGAGCAGTTCTTC. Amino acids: CASSHVGREGRDNEQFF.

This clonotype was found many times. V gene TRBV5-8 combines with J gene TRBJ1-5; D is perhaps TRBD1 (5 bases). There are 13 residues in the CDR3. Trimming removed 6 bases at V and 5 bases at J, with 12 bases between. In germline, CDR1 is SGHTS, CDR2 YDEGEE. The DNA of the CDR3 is TGTGCCAGCACCCCTGGGGGGTATCAGCCCCAGCATTTT. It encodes CASTPGGYQPQHF.

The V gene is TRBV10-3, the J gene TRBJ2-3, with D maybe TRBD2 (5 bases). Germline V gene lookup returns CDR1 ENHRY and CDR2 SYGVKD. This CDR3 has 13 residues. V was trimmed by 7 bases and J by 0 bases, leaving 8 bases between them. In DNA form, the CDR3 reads TGTGCCATCACCGCGGGTAGCACAGATACGCAGTATTTT. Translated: CAITAGSTDTQYF.

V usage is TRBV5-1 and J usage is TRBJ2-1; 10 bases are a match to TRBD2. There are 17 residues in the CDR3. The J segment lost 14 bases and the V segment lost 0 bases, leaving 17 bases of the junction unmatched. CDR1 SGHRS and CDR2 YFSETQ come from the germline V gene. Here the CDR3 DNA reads TGCGCCAGCAGCTTGGCCCTCACTAGCGGGGATTCCTCCGTCGAGTTCTTC. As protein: CASSLALTSGDSSVEFF. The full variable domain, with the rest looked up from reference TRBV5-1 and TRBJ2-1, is KAGVTQTPRYLIKTRGQQVTLSCSPISGHRSVSWYQQTPGQGLQFLFEYFSETQRNKGNFPGRFSGRQFSNSRSEMNVSTLELGDSALYLCASSLALTSGDSSVEFFGPGTRLTVL.

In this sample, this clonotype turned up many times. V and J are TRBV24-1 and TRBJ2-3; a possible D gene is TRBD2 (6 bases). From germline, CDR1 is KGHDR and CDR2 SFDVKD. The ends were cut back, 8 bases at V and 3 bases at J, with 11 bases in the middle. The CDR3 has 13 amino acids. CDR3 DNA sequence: TGTGCCACCAATGCGGCGGGGACAGATACGCAGTATTTT. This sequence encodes CATNAAGTDTQYF.

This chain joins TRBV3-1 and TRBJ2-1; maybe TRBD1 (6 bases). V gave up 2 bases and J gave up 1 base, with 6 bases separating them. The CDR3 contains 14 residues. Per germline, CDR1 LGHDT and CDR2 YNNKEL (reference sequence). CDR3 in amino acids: CASSQTGSYNEQFF. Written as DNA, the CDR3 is TGTGCCAGCAGCCAAACAGGGTCCTACAATGAGCAGTTCTTC.

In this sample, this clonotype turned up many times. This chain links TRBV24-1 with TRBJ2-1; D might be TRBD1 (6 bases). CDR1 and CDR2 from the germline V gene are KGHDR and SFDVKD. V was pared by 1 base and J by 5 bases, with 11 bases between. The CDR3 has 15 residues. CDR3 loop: CATSDLGRGNNEQFF. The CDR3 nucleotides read TGTGCCACCAGTGATTTAGGCAGGGGAAACAATGAGCAGTTCTTC.

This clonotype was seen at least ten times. In DNA form, the CDR3 reads TGTGCCAGCAGCGTAGGTTCGACGGGTAATGAGCAGTTCTTC. Translating gives CASSVGSTGNEQFF. This chain joins TRBV9 and TRBJ2-1; D ambiguous. There are 14 residues in the CDR3. With 0 bases removed from V and 7 bases from J, the gap between germline ends came to 11 bases. CDR1 SGDLS and CDR2 YYNGEE come from the germline V gene.

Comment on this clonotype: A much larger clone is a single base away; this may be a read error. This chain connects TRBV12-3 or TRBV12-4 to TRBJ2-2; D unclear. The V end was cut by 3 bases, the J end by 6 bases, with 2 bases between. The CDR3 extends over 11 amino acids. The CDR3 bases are TGTGCCAGCAGTTTCGCCGGGGAGCTGTTTTTT. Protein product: CASSFAGELFF.

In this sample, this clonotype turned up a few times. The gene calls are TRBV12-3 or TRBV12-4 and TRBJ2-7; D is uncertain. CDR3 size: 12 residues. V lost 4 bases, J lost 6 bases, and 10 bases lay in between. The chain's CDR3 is CASSSERSEQYF. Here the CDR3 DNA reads TGTGCCAGCAGTTCGGAAAGATCCGAGCAGTACTTC.

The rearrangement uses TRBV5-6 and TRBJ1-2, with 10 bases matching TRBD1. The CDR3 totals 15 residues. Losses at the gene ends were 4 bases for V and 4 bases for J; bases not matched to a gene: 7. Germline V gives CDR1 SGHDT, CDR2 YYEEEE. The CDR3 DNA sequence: TGTGCCAGCAGCCCGGTGACAGGGGGCGGCTATGGCTACACCTTC. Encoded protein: CASSPVTGGGYGYTF.

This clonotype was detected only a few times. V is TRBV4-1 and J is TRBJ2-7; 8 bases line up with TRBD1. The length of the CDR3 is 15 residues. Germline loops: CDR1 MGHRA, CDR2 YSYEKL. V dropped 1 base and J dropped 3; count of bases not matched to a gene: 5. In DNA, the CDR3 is TGCGCCAGCAGCCAAGTACAGGGGGGAGACTACGAGCAGTACTTC. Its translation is CASSQVQGGDYEQYF.

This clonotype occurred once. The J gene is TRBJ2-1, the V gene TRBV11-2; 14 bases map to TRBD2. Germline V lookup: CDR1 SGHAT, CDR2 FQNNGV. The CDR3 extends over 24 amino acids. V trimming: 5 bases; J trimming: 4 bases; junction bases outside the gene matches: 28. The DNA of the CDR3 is TGTGCCAGCAGCCCGGGCGGCGGTGGACTAGCGGGAGGCCACAACGTCGATCGATACAATGAGCAGTTCTTC. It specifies CASSPGGGGLAGGHNVDRYNEQFF.

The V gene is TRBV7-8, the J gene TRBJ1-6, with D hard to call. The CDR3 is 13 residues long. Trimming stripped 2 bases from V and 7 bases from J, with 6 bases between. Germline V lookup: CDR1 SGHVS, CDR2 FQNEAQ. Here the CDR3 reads CASSLPGNSPLHF. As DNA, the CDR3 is TGTGCCAGCAGCTTACCGGGGAATTCACCCCTCCACTTT.